This T cell receptor (beta chain) was identified in a study of T cells after yellow fever vaccination. Study-level points and caveats: CD4 and CD8 compartments shared a small share of clonotypes. The booster response re-showed most primary clones: approximately 95% CD4, approximately 85% CD8.

This clonotype was seen a few times. What it recognizes is unknown. Germline trimming cut 8 bases from V and 7 bases from J; bases unmatched to any gene: 10. The CDR3 spans 14 residues. Germline-derived CDR1 and CDR2 are SNHLY and FYNNEI. UMIs were added to TCR cDNA along with a universal primer site when it was made by 5'RACE template switching. TCRdb reprocessed the 5' RACE reads via MiXCR and lists one record per CDR3 protein. The sample has some 290,000 distinct CDR3 sequences, around 10% seen once; the top ten hold about 3%. This specimen consisted of CD4+ T cells sorted from PBMCs, obtained 45 days after the yellow fever booster vaccination. The J gene is TRBJ2-2, the V gene TRBV2; TRBD2 agrees at 7 bases. This TCR derives from a man younger than 35 who received the YFV17D yellow fever vaccine. The CDR3 DNA is TGTGCCAGCTACACCCCGGGGAGGGACGGGGAGCTGTTTTTT. As protein: CASYTPGRDGELFF.